The 22 T cell receptor beta chains listed next were all sequenced from one sample in a study of regulatory T cells in long-lasting Graves disease. Noted time point: newly diagnosed GD, antithyroid drugs for less than 3 months. With RNA extracted from PBMCs as input, the TCR library was made. Through Arm-PCR of CDR3 regions and iRepertoire HTBI primers, TCR beta libraries were built. Via MiXCR, TCRdb re-called the multiplex PCR reads, giving one row per CDR3 protein. The sample holds hundreds of thousands of distinct CDR3 sequences, around 16% seen once. The sample was also linked to a second study, of T cells in Graves' hyperthyroidism and ophthalmopathy.

Sequenced material: peripheral blood mononuclear cells (PBMCs), taken at new diagnosis, from a patient treated with antithyroid drugs. The receptors were gathered from a woman aged 40 to 65 with Graves disease.

The table lists this clonotype with a few counts. The rearrangement joins TRBV2 to TRBJ2-7, with D uncertain. Germline loops: CDR1 SNHLY, CDR2 FYNNEI. CDR3 length: 14 residues. V gave up 4 bases and J gave up 1 base, with 11 bases separating them. The CDR3: CASSAWTQSYEQYF. CDR3 in DNA: TGTGCCAGCAGTGCCTGGACCCAATCCTACGAGCAGTACTTC.

This clonotype was seen ten or more times. The chain recombines TRBV12-3 or TRBV12-4 with TRBJ1-5; D perhaps matches TRBD1 (5 bases). This CDR3 region has 12 residues. Between the trimmed V and J ends, which lost 3 bases and 7 bases, there was a span of 7 bases. CDR3 protein: CASSLRQQPQHF. CDR3 nucleotides: TGTGCCAGCAGTTTGCGACAGCAGCCCCAGCATTTT.

This clonotype was recorded a few times. The rearrangement uses TRBV5-1 and TRBJ1-2; no reliable D call. V was trimmed by 4 bases and J by 0 bases, leaving 10 bases between them. Germline V CDR1 and CDR2: SGHRS, YFSETQ. The CDR3 is 14 residues long. CDR3 residues: CASSLWETNYGYTF. The DNA for the CDR3 is TGCGCCAGCAGCCTTTGGGAAACTAACTATGGCTACACCTTC.

This clonotype was picked up many times. The V gene is TRBV28, the J gene TRBJ1-2; D might be TRBD1 (6 bases). The CDR3 spans 13 residues. V was clipped by 8 bases and J by 4 bases, with 14 bases between them. Germline CDR1 and CDR2: MDHEN and SYDVKM. The CDR3 nucleotides read TGTGCCAGCCGTTCCATGGACAGCTATGGCTACACCTTC. Translation: CASRSMDSYGYTF.

The sample holds many counts of this clonotype. The genes are TRBV20-1 and TRBJ1-6; 8 bases map to TRBD1. The V gene's germline CDR1 is DFQATT and CDR2 SNEGSKA (reference sequence). The length of the CDR3 is 13 residues. V shed 6 bases, J shed 14 bases, and the junction held 12 bases outside the gene matches. The CDR3 coding sequence is TGCAGTGCCCCCGGGACAGGATATTTGGCCCTCCACTTT. It encodes CSAPGTGYLALHF.

This clonotype was counted between two and nine times. V and J are TRBV6-1 and TRBJ1-1, with D hard to call. This CDR3 has 14 residues. Trimming left V 7 bases short and J 3 bases short, with 15 bases between. The germline V gene has CDR1 MNHNS and CDR2 SASEGT. The CDR3 DNA reads as TGTGCCAGCATCCGACTCGCGGGTGACACTGAAGCTTTCTTT. Translated, it gives CASIRLAGDTEAFF.

This clonotype was seen repeatedly, ten times or more. This chain connects TRBV20-1 to TRBJ2-3; D remains ambiguous. V was pared by 2 bases and J by 2 bases, with 8 bases between. The germline gives CDR1 DFQATT, CDR2 SNEGSKA (reference sequence). The CDR3 length is 13 residues. DNA of the CDR3: TGCAGTGCTAGACCCCCAGTCACAGATACGCAGTATTTT. This encodes CSARPPVTDTQYF.

This clonotype was observed a few times. Sequence at one end of the junction differs from germline and may be a read error. The chain carries TRBV28 and TRBJ1-1; D unresolved. The CDR3 runs to 12 residues. Per germline, CDR1 MDHEN and CDR2 SYDVKM. Written as DNA, the CDR3 is TGTGCCAGCAGTTTAAAGGGCATGGGAGGGATCTTT. This encodes CASSLKGMGGIF. Looking up the rest from reference TRBV28 and TRBJ1-1 gives the full variable domain: DVKVTQSSRYLVKRTGEKVFLECVQDMDHENMFWYRQDPGLGLRLIYFSYDVKMKEKGDIPEGYSVSREKKERFSLILESASTNQTSMYLCASSLKGMGGIFGQGTRLTVV.

This clonotype was recorded at least ten times. V usage is TRBV4-1 and J usage is TRBJ2-7, with D unclear. Germline-derived CDR1 and CDR2 are MGHRA and YSYEKL. The CDR3 runs to 12 residues. Trimming pared 1 base from V and 10 bases from J, leaving 11 bases between. The CDR3: CASSQGTGLQYF. In nucleotides, the CDR3 is TGCGCCAGCAGCCAAGGGACGGGTCTCCAGTACTTC.

This clonotype showed up many times. V is TRBV12-3 or TRBV12-4 and J is TRBJ2-5, with 12 bases identical to TRBD2. This CDR3 region has 15 residues. J lost 1 base, V lost 6 bases, and 3 bases had no gene match. CDR3 loop: CASRTSGGPQETQYF. CDR3 bases: TGTGCCAGCAGGACTAGCGGGGGCCCCCAAGAGACCCAGTACTTC.

This clonotype was seen more than once but under ten times. This chain connects TRBV20-1 to TRBJ2-1, with TRBD1 as a possible D gene (5 bases). Germline values: CDR1 DFQATT, CDR2 SNEGSKA (reference sequence). CDR3 length: 11 amino acids. The CDR3 nucleotides are TGCAGCGCGACAGAAGACAATGAGCAGTTCTTC. Amino acid sequence: CSATEDNEQFF.

This clonotype was recorded a few times. V usage is TRBV6-1 and J usage is TRBJ1-2; D call uncertain. Trimming shortened V by 8 bases and J by 4 bases, and 14 bases separated the two germline ends. This CDR3 is 13 amino acids long. Germline V lookup: CDR1 MNHNS, CDR2 SASEGT. CDR3 bases: TGTGCCAGCGAAGAATGGGGATCCTATGGCTACACCTTC. It specifies CASEEWGSYGYTF.

With respect to this clonotype: This may be a read error, as it is one base from a much larger clone. V gene TRBV29-1 combines with J gene TRBJ2-7; 12 bases agree with TRBD1. This CDR3 contains 13 residues. CDR1 and CDR2 (germline): SQVTM, ANQGSEA. The CDR3 nucleotides are TGCAGCGTGGGACAGGGGGCCAACTACGGGCAGTACTTC. This translates into CSVGQGANYGQYF.

The sample holds many counts of this clonotype. The chain joins TRBV4-1 to TRBJ2-1; D gene unclear. The V gene lost 1 base and the J gene lost 7 bases, with 5 bases spanning the gap. From germline, CDR1 is MGHRA and CDR2 YSYEKL. The CDR3 is 12 amino acids. CDR3 protein: CASSQGWNEQFF. The CDR3 coding sequence is TGCGCCAGCAGCCAAGGGTGGAATGAGCAGTTCTTC.

This clonotype was recorded once. The chain recombines TRBV12-3 or TRBV12-4 with TRBJ1-1; D is uncertain. This CDR3 is built from 15 residues. V was shortened by 10 bases and J by 0 bases, with 18 bases between the two germline ends. The CDR3 sequence: CATSDNSRMNTEAFF. The CDR3 DNA follows: TGTGCCACTTCTGATAATTCCCGGATGAACACTGAAGCTTTCTTT.

This clonotype was detected only a few times. V usage is TRBV13 and J usage is TRBJ2-2; TRBD2 matches at 8 bases. Germline CDR1 PRHDT, CDR2 FYEKMQ (reference sequence). Unmatched junction bases numbered 9, after V lost 1 base and J lost 5 bases. The CDR3 covers 17 residues. The CDR3 spells CASSLVGLAGGTGELFF. The CDR3 nucleotides are TGTGCCAGCAGCTTAGTTGGGCTAGCGGGCGGAACCGGGGAGCTGTTTTTT.

This clonotype was found many times. The V gene is TRBV7-9, the J gene TRBJ1-1; no definite D call. The V and J ends lost 3 bases and 1 base respectively, with 12 bases between them. The CDR3 length is 15 residues. Per germline, CDR1 SEHNR and CDR2 FQNEAQ (reference sequence). The DNA for the CDR3 is TGTGCCAGCAGCTTCGAAGGAAGCACGAACACTGAAGCTTTCTTT. Protein: CASSFEGSTNTEAFF.

This clonotype was counted many times. This sequence joins TRBV3-1 and TRBJ2-3; TRBD1 is a possible D gene (6 bases). This CDR3 spans 14 amino acids. Between the trimmed V and J ends, which lost 5 bases and 2 bases, there was a span of 11 bases. Germline-derived CDR1 and CDR2 are LGHDT and YNNKEL (reference sequence). The CDR3 protein is CASSTRQDTDTQYF. The CDR3, as DNA: TGTGCCAGCAGCACCCGACAGGACACAGATACGCAGTATTTT.

Details on this clonotype: With only one base between it and a far larger clone, this is likely a read error. This CDR3 is missing its conserved last phenylalanine or tryptophan, likely due to a read error. This chain connects TRBV5-5 to TRBJ1-1, with D uncertain. The germline CDR1 and CDR2 sequences are SGHKS and YYEKEE (reference sequence). V dropped 1 base and J dropped 4 bases, with 5 bases sitting between them. CDR3 size: 12 residues. The CDR3 here is CASSLSSTEAFS. CDR3 bases: TGTGCCAGCAGCTTGAGCAGCACTGAAGCTTTCTCT.

This clonotype was detected ten times or more. This chain links TRBV7-9 with TRBJ2-7; D gene ambiguous. V gave up 5 bases and J gave up 0 bases, with 17 bases separating them. Germline V gene data show CDR1 as SEHNR and CDR2 as FQNEAQ (reference sequence). The CDR3 has 16 residues. For the CDR3, the DNA is TGTGCCAGCAGCGCCTACAAGCCTTGGGGCTCCTACGAGCAGTACTTC. Translated: CASSAYKPWGSYEQYF. Combining the CDR3 with reference TRBV7-9 and TRBJ2-7 gives the whole variable domain DTGVSQNPRHKITKRGQNVTFRCDPISEHNRLYWYRQTLGQGPEFLTYFQNEAQLEKSRLLSDRFSAERPKGSFSTLEIQRTEQGDSAMYLCASSAYKPWGSYEQYFGPGTRLTVT.

This clonotype was detected many times. The chain couples TRBV6-1 to TRBJ1-5; a weak D match, TRBD1 (5 bases). Germline CDR1 is MNHNS and CDR2 is SASEGT. The CDR3 covers 16 residues. The V end lost 6 bases, the J end lost 4 bases, and 19 bases lay between the germline ends. CDR3 in DNA: TGTGCCAGCAGCCCAGACAGTCCGAATGGGAATCAGCCCCAGCATTTT. This codes for CASSPDSPNGNQPQHF.

The chain employs TRBV5-1 and TRBJ1-2; a weak D match, TRBD1 (6 bases). Looked up from germline, CDR1 is SGHRS and CDR2 is YFSETQ. V was cut by 4 bases and J by 2 bases, with 15 bases left in between. The CDR3 extends over 15 amino acids. CDR3 DNA sequence: TGCGCCAGCAGCGACCAGCAGGGGACCAACTATGGCTACACCTTC. It is translated as CASSDQQGTNYGYTF.